The 32 T cell receptor beta chains presented below share a single source sample, sequenced in a study of T cells in Graves' hyperthyroidism and ophthalmopathy. What was amplified from RNA transcripts were TCR beta CDR3 regions. In the first-round RT-PCR of the TCR CDR3, the HTBI primer set was used. TCRdb reprocessed the multiplex PCR reads via MiXCR and lists one record per CDR3 protein. The table records some 300,000 distinct CDR3 sequences, roughly a fifth of them present only once. The source material was blood. The receptors here all came from a man over 45 with Graves' ophthalmopathy.

The V call is TRBV24-1, the J call TRBJ2-1, with no clear D. Germline CDR1 reads KGHDR; CDR2 reads SFDVKD. The V gene lost 5 bases and the J gene lost 8 bases, with 12 bases spanning the gap. This CDR3 region has 13 residues. The CDR3 reads CATSAQSMHEQFF. CDR3 nucleotides: TGTGCCACCAGTGCCCAGTCTATGCATGAGCAGTTCTTC.

This clonotype was picked up a small number of times. The rearrangement joins TRBV12-3 or TRBV12-4 to TRBJ1-4; 12 bases line up with TRBD1. V lost 4 bases, J lost 5 bases, and 8 bases stayed unmatched. The CDR3 extends over 17 amino acids. The CDR3 bases are TGTGCCAGCAGTTCCCCGGGACAGGGGGCGCAGAATGAAAAACTGTTTTTT. Translated: CASSSPGQGAQNEKLFF.

This clonotype was observed a few times. The chain employs TRBV7-9 and TRBJ1-5, with 7 bases fitting TRBD1. V shed 2 bases, J shed 1 base, and the junction held 5 bases outside the gene matches. This CDR3 has 16 residues. The germline V gene encodes CDR1 SEHNR and CDR2 FQNEAQ (reference sequence). The CDR3 loop is CASSLSTGTSNQPQHF. The CDR3 nucleotides are TGTGCCAGCAGCTTATCGACAGGGACGAGCAATCAGCCCCAGCATTTT.

The DNA for the CDR3 is TGTGCCTCCCGGCGACAGTGGAACACCGGGGAGCTGTTTTTT. This codes for CASRRQWNTGELFF. V and J are TRBV19 and TRBJ2-2; perhaps TRBD1 as D (5 bases). V was shortened by 11 bases and J by 1 base, with 14 bases between the two germline ends. Germline V CDR1 and CDR2: LNHDA, SQIVND (reference sequence). CDR3 size: 14 residues.

About this clonotype: This clone may be a read error of a much larger clone one base away. The chain is built from TRBV19 and TRBJ2-3; 10 bases align to TRBD2. CDR3 size: 14 residues. Germline V gene sequence: CDR1 LNHDA, CDR2 SQIVND (reference sequence). V lost 6 bases and J lost 0; bases outside the gene matches: 0. CDR3: CASRTSGSTDTQYF. As DNA, the CDR3 is TGTGCCAGTAGGACTAGCGGGAGCACAGATACGCAGTATTTT.

There are a few counts of this clonotype. The J gene is TRBJ2-1, the V gene TRBV20-1; 11 bases align to TRBD1. CDR1 and CDR2 (germline): DFQATT, SNEGSKA (reference sequence). This CDR3 contains 16 residues. CDR3 in amino acids: CSTRTGGALGYNEQFF. In DNA, the CDR3 is TGCAGCACCCGGACAGGGGGCGCTTTGGGGTACAATGAGCAGTTCTTC.

V is TRBV5-6 and J is TRBJ1-6; D is uncertain. The V end was cut by 1 base, the J end by 7 bases, with 9 bases between. CDR1 SGHDT and CDR2 YYEEEE come from the germline V gene. The CDR3 spans 14 residues. CDR3 sequence reads: CASSLPVFNSPLHF. The CDR3 DNA is TGTGCCAGCAGCTTGCCGGTGTTCAATTCACCCCTCCACTTT.

The chain combines TRBV9 with TRBJ2-5; 7 bases line up with TRBD2. After removal of 0 bases from V and 0 bases from J, the junction contained 5 bases not matched to a gene. Germline assignment: CDR1 SGDLS and CDR2 YYNGEE. The CDR3 sequence is 16 residues long. The CDR3 sequence: CASSVVAGEDQETQYF. The CDR3 region has the DNA TGTGCCAGCAGCGTAGTGGCGGGGGAGGACCAAGAGACCCAGTACTTC.

This clonotype was counted many times. This rearrangement joins TRBV24-1 to TRBJ2-5; 8 nucleotides agree with TRBD1. Germline CDR1 KGHDR, CDR2 SFDVKD. This CDR3 has 16 residues. V gave up 2 bases and J gave up 2 bases; unmatched junction bases: 6. The DNA of the CDR3 is TGTGCCACCAGTGATTCCCGGACAGGGAAACAAGAGACCCAGTACTTC. This sequence encodes CATSDSRTGKQETQYF.

This clonotype has at least ten counts. The J gene is TRBJ2-7, the V gene TRBV30; tentatively, D is TRBD1 (6 bases). Germline values: CDR1 GTSNPN, CDR2 SVGIG (reference sequence). Trimming stripped 2 bases from V and 0 bases from J, with 8 bases between. There are 13 residues in the CDR3. The CDR3 sequence: CAWSKGGSYEQYF. CDR3 sequence (DNA): TGTGCCTGGAGTAAAGGGGGCTCCTACGAGCAGTACTTC.

This clonotype was detected many times. The V gene is TRBV18, the J gene TRBJ1-1; D is perhaps TRBD1 (5 bases). The CDR3 totals 15 residues. Germline CDR1 and CDR2: KGHSH and LQKENI. Trimming cost V 2 bases and J 3 bases, with 13 bases left between them. CDR3 sequence: CASSPKRGSDTEAFF. In DNA form, the CDR3 reads TGTGCCAGCTCACCAAAAAGGGGCTCCGACACTGAAGCTTTCTTT.

This clonotype occurred a few times. The chain couples TRBV3-1 to TRBJ2-7; the D gene is possibly TRBD2 (6 bases). The CDR3 contains 15 residues. Trimming took 0 bases from V and 1 from J, leaving 10 bases between them. The germline gives CDR1 LGHDT, CDR2 YNNKEL (reference sequence). In DNA, the CDR3 is TGTGCCAGCAGCCAAGATTTAGGACTATCCTACGAGCAGTACTTC. It encodes CASSQDLGLSYEQYF.

This chain joins TRBV6-2 or TRBV6-3 and TRBJ1-2; 9 bases agree with TRBD1. Per germline, CDR1 MNHEY and CDR2 SVGEGT. V was pared by 6 bases and J by 4 bases, with 9 bases of the junction left unmatched. This CDR3 has 15 amino acids. CDR3 bases: TGTGCCAGCAGCCCGGGACAGGGAAGGGTCTATGGCTACACCTTC. This translates into CASSPGQGRVYGYTF.

This clonotype was found many times. This chain joins TRBV6-1 and TRBJ1-2, with TRBD1 identical over 8 bases. The germline V gene has CDR1 MNHNS and CDR2 SASEGT. Trimming at V came to 5 bases and at J to 11 bases, leaving 7 bases not matched to a gene. CDR3 length equals 12 residues. In nucleotides, the CDR3 is TGTGCCAGCAGTTGGGACAGGATCGGTTACACCTTC. Protein product: CASSWDRIGYTF.

This clonotype was counted ten times or more. V usage is TRBV9 and J usage is TRBJ2-7; D gene uncertain. Trimming removed 0 bases from V and 2 bases from J, with 15 bases in between. There are 16 residues in the CDR3. Germline CDR1 and CDR2: SGDLS and YYNGEE. The CDR3 nucleotides read TGTGCCAGCAGCGTAGACCCTGGTGGCCAAACCTACGAGCAGTACTTC. Its translation: CASSVDPGGQTYEQYF.

The table lists this clonotype with a few counts. V usage is TRBV20-1 and J usage is TRBJ2-3; 12 bases are shared with TRBD2. This CDR3 has 16 amino acids. J lost 0 bases, V lost 8 bases, and 9 bases had no gene match. CDR1 and CDR2 (germline): DFQATT, SNEGSKA (reference sequence). In DNA, the CDR3 is TGCAGTTTCCAGTCCGGACTAGCGGGAAGCACAGATACGCAGTATTTT. It translates to CSFQSGLAGSTDTQYF.

This clonotype has ten or more counts. The chain employs TRBV7-8 and TRBJ2-6; D remains unclear. Per germline, CDR1 SGHVS and CDR2 FQNEAQ. There are 18 residues in the CDR3. Trimming removed 0 bases at V and 0 bases at J, with 12 bases between. The CDR3 sequence: CASSLAVNTLSGANVLTF. CDR3 coding DNA: TGTGCCAGCAGCTTAGCGGTGAATACACTCTCTGGGGCCAACGTCCTGACTTTC.

This clonotype was detected a few times. The chain joins TRBV6-1 to TRBJ2-7, with D tentatively TRBD1 (5 bases). The germline CDR1 and CDR2 sequences are MNHNS and SASEGT. The CDR3 runs to 13 residues. V was clipped by 5 bases and J by 1 base, with 9 bases between them. CDR3 sequence reads: CASSKQDSYEQYF. CDR3 in DNA: TGTGCCAGCAGTAAACAGGATTCCTACGAGCAGTACTTC.

This clonotype was seen at least ten times. This chain joins TRBV5-1 and TRBJ1-1, with D uncertain. Germline V gene lookup returns CDR1 SGHRS and CDR2 YFSETQ. This CDR3 contains 13 residues. The V end lost 0 bases, the J end lost 7 bases, and 10 bases lay between the germline ends. The CDR3 DNA reads as TGCGCCAGCAGCTTGGTGGGGAAAGGTGAAGCTTTCTTT. It codes for CASSLVGKGEAFF.

This clonotype occurred many times. The chain couples TRBV11-2 to TRBJ2-7; 10 bases line up with TRBD2. The CDR3 runs 19 residues. The ends lost 4 bases at V and 2 bases at J; junction bases unmatched: 17. Germline lookup yields CDR1 SGHAT and CDR2 FQNNGV. CDR3 sequence: CASSSALKREGLSTYEQYF. In DNA form, the CDR3 reads TGTGCCAGCAGCTCCGCTCTTAAGCGGGAGGGCCTAAGTACCTACGAGCAGTACTTC.

This clonotype has a count of ten or more. V and J are TRBV7-9 and TRBJ2-7; 7 positions match TRBD1. There are 13 residues in the CDR3. Germline CDR1 SEHNR, CDR2 FQNEAQ (reference sequence). Losses at the gene ends were 8 bases for V and 0 bases for J; bases not matched to a gene: 4. The CDR3 DNA reads as TGTGCCAGCTCCGGGACAGACTCCTACGAGCAGTACTTC. Its protein is CASSGTDSYEQYF.

This clonotype was counted ten times or more. The chain uses TRBV10-3 and TRBJ2-1; TRBD2 matches at 8 bases. The CDR3 is 18 amino acids. Germline CDR1 is ENHRY and CDR2 is SYGVKD. V gave up 8 bases and J gave up 4 bases; unmatched junction bases: 19. CDR3 nucleotide sequence: TGTGCCATCGCCGATAGAGATTTTCGGGAGGGCCTTTACAATGAGCAGTTCTTC. It is translated as CAIADRDFREGLYNEQFF.

This clonotype was counted many times. This chain uses TRBV29-1 with TRBJ2-3, with TRBD2 matching 7 bases. In germline, CDR1 is SQVTM, CDR2 ANQGSEA. The CDR3 has 14 residues. Losses at the gene ends were 3 bases for V and 4 bases for J; bases not matched to a gene: 7. For the CDR3, the DNA is TGCAGCGTTGAGGCGGGAGAACGGTCAGATACGCAGTATTTT. Its protein product is CSVEAGERSDTQYF.

This clonotype was detected only a few times. The chain links TRBV12-3 or TRBV12-4 to TRBJ2-5; no reliable D call. The CDR3 totals 12 residues. V was trimmed by 8 bases and J by 3 bases, leaving 10 bases between them. The CDR3 coding sequence is TGTGCCAGCGGTATAGATGAAGAGACCCAGTACTTC. It encodes CASGIDEETQYF.

This clonotype has ten or more counts. The J gene is TRBJ2-3, the V gene TRBV11-2, with TRBD2 identical over 8 bases. Germline V gene sequence: CDR1 SGHAT, CDR2 FQNNGV. CDR3 size: 15 residues. V trimming: 5 bases; J trimming: 0 bases; junction bases outside the gene matches: 4. The CDR3 region has the DNA TGTGCCAGCAGCACCGCGGGAGGTAGCACAGATACGCAGTATTTT. Translating gives CASSTAGGSTDTQYF.

This clonotype was seen more than once but under ten times. V gene TRBV3-1 combines with J gene TRBJ2-1, with D perhaps TRBD2 (6 bases). Per germline, CDR1 LGHDT and CDR2 YNNKEL (reference sequence). This CDR3 contains 14 residues. V was clipped by 2 bases and J by 12 bases, with 17 bases between them. The chain's CDR3 is CASSQRGRTIGQFF. The CDR3 region has the DNA TGTGCCAGCAGCCAAAGAGGGAGGACGATCGGGCAGTTCTTC.

The V gene is TRBV7-8, the J gene TRBJ2-3; TRBD2 aligns across 7 bases. Unmatched junction bases numbered 3, after V lost 5 bases and J lost 1 base. The CDR3 spans 14 residues. Germline assignment: CDR1 SGHVS and CDR2 FQNEAQ. The CDR3 DNA reads as TGTGCCAGCAGCGAAACTAGCGGCACAGATACGCAGTATTTT. Translation: CASSETSGTDTQYF.

This clonotype was seen repeatedly, ten times or more. The J gene is TRBJ2-1, the V gene TRBV20-1; weak D call: TRBD2 (6 bases). Germline V gene lookup returns CDR1 DFQATT and CDR2 SNEGSKA (reference sequence). The CDR3 contains 13 residues. The germline V and J ends were trimmed by 6 bases and 8 bases, with 17 bases remaining between them. Here the CDR3 DNA reads TGCAGTGCGCCGGGAGAGGGGTTCGATGAGCAGTTCTTC. Its protein product is CSAPGEGFDEQFF.

The chain couples TRBV6-1 to TRBJ1-2; no clear D gene. V gave up 2 bases and J gave up 5 bases, with 12 bases separating them. Germline V lookup: CDR1 MNHNS, CDR2 SASEGT. The CDR3 runs to 14 residues. CDR3: CASSEFVLGYGYTF. The CDR3 DNA follows: TGTGCCAGCAGTGAATTTGTGCTAGGTTATGGCTACACCTTC.

This clonotype was seen ten or more times. The chain is built from TRBV4-1 and TRBJ2-1, with 11 bases that match TRBD1. Trimming removed 5 bases from V and 4 bases from J; junction bases left unmatched: 10. Germline CDR1 is MGHRA and CDR2 is YSYEKL. CDR3 length: 17 residues. CDR3 nucleotides: TGCGCCAGCAGCTCCCGGACAGGGGGCGAAGTTTACAATGAGCAGTTCTTC. Its protein product is CASSSRTGGEVYNEQFF.

A note on this clonotype: This may be a read error, as it is one base from a much larger clone. The rearrangement links TRBV12-3 or TRBV12-4 to TRBJ2-7, with TRBD2 matching 7 bases. The CDR3 covers 14 residues. The CDR3 loop reads CASSRTRPSYEQCF. CDR3 DNA sequence: TGTGCCAGCAGCCGGACTAGGCCCTCCTACGAGCAGTGCTTC.

This chain uses TRBV19 with TRBJ2-2; 9 nucleotides agree with TRBD1. V lost 6 bases to trimming and J lost 3 bases; unmatched junction nucleotides: 8. In germline, CDR1 is LNHDA, CDR2 SQIVND (reference sequence). The CDR3 is made up of 16 amino acids. The CDR3 sequence: CASRKLRQGDTGELFF. For the CDR3, the DNA is TGTGCCAGTAGGAAGCTTAGACAGGGGGACACCGGGGAGCTGTTTTTT.